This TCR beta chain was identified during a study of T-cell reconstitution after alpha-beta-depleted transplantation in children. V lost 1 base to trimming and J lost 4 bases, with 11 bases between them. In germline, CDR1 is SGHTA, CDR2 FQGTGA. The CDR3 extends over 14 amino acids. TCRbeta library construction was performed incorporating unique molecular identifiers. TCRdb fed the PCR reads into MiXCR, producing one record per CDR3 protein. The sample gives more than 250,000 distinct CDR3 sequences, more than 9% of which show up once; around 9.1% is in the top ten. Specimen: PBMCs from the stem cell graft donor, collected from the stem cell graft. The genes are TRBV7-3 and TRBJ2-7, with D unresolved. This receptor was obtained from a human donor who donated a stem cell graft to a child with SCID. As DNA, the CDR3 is TGTGCCAGCAGCTTAAGCTCGGCGGTTTACGAGCAGTACTTC. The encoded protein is CASSLSSAVYEQYF. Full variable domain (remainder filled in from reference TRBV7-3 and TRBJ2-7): GAGVSQTPSNKVTEKGKYVELRCDPISGHTALYWYRQSLGQGPEFLIYFQGTGAADDSGLPNDRFFAVRPEGSVSTLKIQRTERGDSAVYLCASSLSSAVYEQYFGPGTRLTVT.